The 3 T cell receptor beta chains listed next were all sequenced from one sample in a study of blood T cell repertoires in COVID-19. The protocol was immunoSEQ multiplex PCR, while the TCRdb copy is restricted to in-frame clones and leaves out a portion. The sample lists more than 300,000 clones, about nine tenths seen once, with about 0.78% in the top ten. The sequencing sample was made of PBMCs or T cells enriched from blood (not recorded which). The receptors originated from a woman aged 35 to 49 who had been exposed to COVID-19.

V and J are TRBV4-1 and TRBJ1-6; D may be TRBD1 (6 bases). V lost 5 bases, J lost 9 bases, and 17 bases lay in between. The CDR3 totals 15 residues. Germline V CDR1 and CDR2: MGHRA, YSYEKL. In DNA form, the CDR3 reads TGCGCCAGCAGCTTCTCGGACAGTTTTAGTTCACCCCTCCACTTT. This sequence encodes CASSFSDSFSSPLHF.

The chain couples TRBV6-5 to TRBJ1-2, with a weak D call TRBD1 (5 bases). The germline gives CDR1 MNHEY, CDR2 SVGAGI. The CDR3 is 15 residues long. The ends were cut back, 8 bases at V and 7 bases at J, with 23 bases in the middle. The CDR3 DNA reads TGTGCCAGCTCTACGGGTTCGGGGGTAGTAGGTGGCTACACCTTC. Translation gives CASSTGSGVVGGYTF.

The chain has TRBV9 and TRBJ1-6; 8 nucleotides match TRBD1. Germline lookup yields CDR1 SGDLS and CDR2 YYNGEE. The CDR3 contains 14 residues. V was pared by 3 bases and J by 7 bases, with 3 bases of the junction left unmatched. The CDR3 DNA follows: TGTGCCAGCAGCGGACAGGGGTCCAATTCACCCCTCCACTTT. Amino acids: CASSGQGSNSPLHF.